Below are 21 T cell receptor beta chains sequenced from a single sample in a study of blood T cell repertoires in COVID-19. Produced via immunoSEQ multiplex PCR; TCRdb's table is partial and in-frame only. Of roughly 150,000 clones listed, approximately 87% are singletons. The sequenced material came from peripheral blood. The receptors derive from a human donor in a cohort sampled during active COVID-19.

The V call is TRBV27, the J call TRBJ1-2, with 9 bases aligning to TRBD1. This CDR3 has 16 amino acids. Germline CDR1 reads MNHEY; CDR2 reads SMNVEV (reference sequence). Unmatched junction bases numbered 13, after V lost 5 bases and J lost 6 bases. CDR3 in amino acids: CASSPGQGRGGHGYTF. As DNA, the CDR3 is TGTGCCAGCAGTCCCGGACAGGGGAGGGGTGGGCATGGCTACACCTTC.

On this clone: Other DNA sequences within the sample encode an identical CDR3. The V call is TRBV5-1, the J call TRBJ2-6; TRBD1 aligns across 8 bases. The junction had 5 bases not matched to a gene; V was cut back by 5 bases and J by 4 bases. The V gene's germline CDR1 is SGHRS and CDR2 YFSETQ. There are 15 residues in the CDR3. The CDR3 DNA reads TGCGCCAGCAGTGGACAGGGTTCGGGGGCCAACGTCCTGACTTTC. Protein product: CASSGQGSGANVLTF.

This clone was detected only a few times. The chain couples TRBV28 to TRBJ1-3, with D possibly being TRBD1 (5 bases). CDR3 size: 14 residues. The germline V gene has CDR1 MDHEN and CDR2 SYDVKM. The V end was cut by 6 bases, the J end by 7 bases, with 16 bases between. The CDR3 DNA reads TGTGCCAGCAGGGAGGGACTCCGACCCAACACCATATATTTT. Protein: CASREGLRPNTIYF. Supplemented by reference TRBV28 and TRBJ1-3, the full variable domain reads DVKVTQSSRYLVKRTGEKVFLECVQDMDHENMFWYRQDPGLGLRLIYFSYDVKMKEKGDIPEGYSVSREKKERFSLILESASTNQTSMYLCASREGLRPNTIYFGEGSWLTVV.

This clone has a single count. CDR3 DNA sequence: TGTGCCAGCAGCTTGACAGGGTCTGATAATGAAAAACTGTTTTTT. This codes for CASSLTGSDNEKLFF. This chain joins TRBV13 and TRBJ1-4; the match to TRBD1 covers 7 bases. The CDR3 runs 15 residues. Germline CDR1 PRHDT, CDR2 FYEKMQ (reference sequence). Unmatched junction bases numbered 5, after V lost 3 bases and J lost 4 bases.

This clone has a handful of counts. The gene calls are TRBV7-8 and TRBJ2-7; 11 bases are a match to TRBD1. There are 15 residues in the CDR3. CDR1 is SGHVS, CDR2 FQNEAQ, per germline. The junction had 5 bases not matched to a gene; V was cut back by 5 bases and J by 2 bases. CDR3: CASSQGTGGTYEQYV. CDR3 sequence (DNA): TGTGCCAGCAGCCAGGGGACAGGGGGAACCTACGAGCAGTACGTC.

The V call is TRBV9, the J call TRBJ1-1; the D gene is possibly TRBD1 (6 bases). Trimming cost V 1 base and J 0 bases, with 19 bases left between them. CDR1 SGDLS and CDR2 YYNGEE come from the germline V gene. The CDR3 covers 18 residues. CDR3 sequence: CASSVSPGGALMNTEAFF. Written as DNA, the CDR3 is TGTGCCAGCAGCGTATCGCCGGGGGGGGCCCTGATGAACACTGAAGCTTTCTTT.

J is TRBJ1-5 and V is TRBV10-3; no definite D call. Germline CDR1 and CDR2: ENHRY and SYGVKD. The CDR3 length is 15 residues. V lost 2 bases, J lost 0 bases, and 8 bases lay in between. CDR3 nucleotide sequence: TGTGCCATCAGTGAGGCGGCGGTTAGCAATCAGCCCCAGCATTTT. Translation: CAISEAAVSNQPQHF.

CDR3 region: CASSPRTGGGTEAFF. For the CDR3, the DNA is TGTGCCAGCAGCCCCCGGACGGGGGGAGGCACTGAAGCTTTCTTT. The rearrangement links TRBV11-3 to TRBJ1-1; TRBD1 might be the D (5 bases). The CDR3 extends over 15 amino acids. The V end was cut by 5 bases, the J end by 4 bases, with 17 bases between. Germline CDR1 and CDR2: SGHNT and YENEEA.

Notes on this clone: The same CDR3 arises from other DNA sequences in this sample as well. The V gene is TRBV7-9, the J gene TRBJ2-5; TRBD1 matches at 8 bases. Germline V gene lookup returns CDR1 SEHNR and CDR2 FQNEAQ (reference sequence). V shed 4 bases and J 2 bases; nucleotides not matched to a gene: 3. This CDR3 has 14 amino acids. In DNA form, the CDR3 reads TGTGCCAGCAGCTCTGGGACAGGTCAAGAGACCCAGTACTTC. Protein: CASSSGTGQETQYF. The variable domain in full, completed from reference TRBV7-9 and TRBJ2-5, reads DTGVSQNPRHKITKRGQNVTFRCDPISEHNRLYWYRQTLGQGPEFLTYFQNEAQLEKSRLLSDRFSAERPKGSFSTLEIQRTEQGDSAMYLCASSSGTGQETQYFGPGTRLLVL.

The chain links TRBV19 to TRBJ1-5; D may be TRBD1 (5 bases). Trimming cost V 3 bases and J 0 bases, with 27 bases left between them. This CDR3 is 21 amino acids long. Per the germline V gene, CDR1 is LNHDA and CDR2 is SQIVND (reference sequence). CDR3 nucleotide sequence: TGTGCCAGTAGTATGCAAGTAGAGGGGAGGGTTTCGAGTTATAGCAATCAGCCCCAGCATTTT. Protein sequence: CASSMQVEGRVSSYSNQPQHF. The entire variable domain, with the rest obtained from reference TRBV19 and TRBJ1-5, is as follows: DGGITQSPKYLFRKEGQNVTLSCEQNLNHDAMYWYRQDPGQGLRLIYYSQIVNDFQKGDIAEGYSVSREKKESFPLTVTSAQKNPTAFYLCASSMQVEGRVSSYSNQPQHFGDGTRLSIL.

This chain links TRBV24-1 with TRBJ1-4; unclear D gene. Trimming took 0 bases from V and 3 from J, leaving 10 bases between them. The length of the CDR3 is 16 residues. Germline loops: CDR1 KGHDR, CDR2 SFDVKD. Here the CDR3 reads CATSDLNREPNEKLFF. The CDR3 nucleotides read TGTGCCACCAGTGATTTGAATCGGGAGCCTAATGAAAAACTGTTTTTT.

The V gene is TRBV11-3, the J gene TRBJ1-2, with 8 bases matching TRBD1. Looked up from germline, CDR1 is SGHNT and CDR2 is YENEEA. The CDR3 length is 13 residues. The V gene end was trimmed by 5 bases and the J gene end by 4 bases; junction bases not matched to a gene: 3. The CDR3 here is CASSQGTGYGYTF. The CDR3 bases are TGTGCCAGCAGCCAAGGGACAGGCTATGGCTACACCTTC.

The rearrangement joins TRBV11-2 to TRBJ2-1, with 8 nucleotides matching TRBD2. This CDR3 is built from 15 residues. CDR1 and CDR2 from the germline V gene are SGHAT and FQNNGV. Trimming at V came to 8 bases and at J to 2 bases, leaving 8 bases not matched to a gene. CDR3 nucleotide sequence: TGTGCCAGCGCCAGCGGGGGTTCAACCTACAATGAGCAGTTCTTC. Translated: CASASGGSTYNEQFF.

This chain uses TRBV29-1 with TRBJ1-1; D gene ambiguous. The CDR3 length is 11 residues. CDR1 is SQVTM, CDR2 ANQGSEA, per germline. The V and J ends lost 7 bases and 4 bases respectively, with 10 bases between them. In DNA form, the CDR3 reads TGCAGCGAAAAACTTCCCACTGAAGCTTTCTTT. Protein sequence: CSEKLPTEAFF.

V and J are TRBV9 and TRBJ2-3; 8 bases map to TRBD1. CDR1 is SGDLS and CDR2 is YYNGEE in the germline V gene. This CDR3 has 15 amino acids. Trimming cost V 4 bases and J 0 bases; bases outside gene matches: 4. The CDR3 region is CASSTGDRSTDTQYF. CDR3 DNA sequence: TGTGCCAGCAGCACCGGGGACAGGAGCACAGATACGCAGTATTTT.

CDR3 region: CASSQDREYYNEQFF. Written as DNA, the CDR3 is TGCGCCAGCAGCCAAGATCGGGAGTATTACAATGAGCAGTTCTTC. The rearrangement uses TRBV4-3 and TRBJ2-1, with a weak D call TRBD2 (6 bases). The germline V and J ends were trimmed by 0 bases and 4 bases, with 10 bases remaining between them. The CDR3 consists of 15 residues. The germline gives CDR1 LGHNA, CDR2 YSLEER.

The V gene is TRBV7-2, the J gene TRBJ2-7; TRBD2 matches 7 bases. Germline assignment: CDR1 SGHTA and CDR2 FQGNSA. The ends lost 1 base at V and 2 bases at J; junction bases unmatched: 5. The CDR3 loop spans 15 amino acids. CDR3 sequence reads: CASSLGASGAYEQYV. CDR3 nucleotide sequence: TGTGCCAGCAGCTTAGGGGCTAGCGGAGCCTACGAGCAGTACGTC.

The chain links TRBV7-2 to TRBJ1-2; tentative D call: TRBD1 (5 bases). Germline V CDR1 and CDR2: SGHTA, FQGNSA. Trimming removed 5 bases from V and 0 bases from J, with 19 bases in between. The CDR3 runs 17 residues. CDR3 region: CASSPRATGIANYGYTF. The CDR3 DNA is TGTGCCAGCAGCCCCAGGGCTACGGGTATAGCTAACTATGGCTACACCTTC.

This chain connects TRBV4-1 to TRBJ1-2, with D possibly matching TRBD1 (5 bases). The CDR3 is made up of 16 amino acids. V lost 1 base to trimming and J lost 4 bases, with 16 bases between them. The germline V gene has CDR1 MGHRA and CDR2 YSYEKL. The CDR3 DNA follows: TGCGCCAGCAGCCAAGTCCTCGGAGGGACGGTCTATGGCTACACCTTC. It yields the protein CASSQVLGGTVYGYTF.

This sequence joins TRBV19 and TRBJ2-5; weak D call: TRBD1 (6 bases). This CDR3 contains 16 residues. V was pared by 6 bases and J by 5 bases, with 22 bases between. Germline V gene lookup returns CDR1 LNHDA and CDR2 SQIVND (reference sequence). The CDR3 nucleotides are TGTGCCAGTAGCCGCCGTGGGGGACAAGGGGACGAGACCCAGTACTTC. Protein sequence: CASSRRGGQGDETQYF.

The V and J genes are TRBV11-3 and TRBJ1-3; D remains ambiguous. CDR1 is SGHNT, CDR2 YENEEA, per germline. V lost 4 bases to trimming and J lost 1 base, with 5 bases between them. The CDR3 runs 13 residues. The CDR3 region is CASSSLSGNTIYF. CDR3 DNA: TGTGCCAGCAGCTCCTTATCTGGAAACACCATATATTTT. The full variable domain, in which reference TRBV11-3 and TRBJ1-3 provide the parts outside the CDR3, is EAGVVQSPRYKIIEKKQPVAFWCNPISGHNTLYWYLQNLGQGPELLIRYENEEAVDDSQLPKDRFSAERLKGVDSTLKIQPAELGDSAVYLCASSSLSGNTIYFGEGSWLTVV.